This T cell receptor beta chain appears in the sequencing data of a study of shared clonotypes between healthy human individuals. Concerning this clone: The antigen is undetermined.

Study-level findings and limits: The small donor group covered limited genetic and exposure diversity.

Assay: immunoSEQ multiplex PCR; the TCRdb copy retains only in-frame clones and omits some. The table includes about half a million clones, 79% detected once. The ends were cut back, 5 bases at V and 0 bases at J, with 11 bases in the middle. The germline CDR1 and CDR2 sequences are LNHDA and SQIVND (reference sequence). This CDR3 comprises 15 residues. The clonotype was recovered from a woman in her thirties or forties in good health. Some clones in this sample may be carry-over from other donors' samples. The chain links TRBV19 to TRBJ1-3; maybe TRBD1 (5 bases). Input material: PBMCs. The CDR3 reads CASSATDSSGNTIYF. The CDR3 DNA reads TGTGCCAGTAGTGCAACAGACAGCTCTGGAAACACCATATATTTT.